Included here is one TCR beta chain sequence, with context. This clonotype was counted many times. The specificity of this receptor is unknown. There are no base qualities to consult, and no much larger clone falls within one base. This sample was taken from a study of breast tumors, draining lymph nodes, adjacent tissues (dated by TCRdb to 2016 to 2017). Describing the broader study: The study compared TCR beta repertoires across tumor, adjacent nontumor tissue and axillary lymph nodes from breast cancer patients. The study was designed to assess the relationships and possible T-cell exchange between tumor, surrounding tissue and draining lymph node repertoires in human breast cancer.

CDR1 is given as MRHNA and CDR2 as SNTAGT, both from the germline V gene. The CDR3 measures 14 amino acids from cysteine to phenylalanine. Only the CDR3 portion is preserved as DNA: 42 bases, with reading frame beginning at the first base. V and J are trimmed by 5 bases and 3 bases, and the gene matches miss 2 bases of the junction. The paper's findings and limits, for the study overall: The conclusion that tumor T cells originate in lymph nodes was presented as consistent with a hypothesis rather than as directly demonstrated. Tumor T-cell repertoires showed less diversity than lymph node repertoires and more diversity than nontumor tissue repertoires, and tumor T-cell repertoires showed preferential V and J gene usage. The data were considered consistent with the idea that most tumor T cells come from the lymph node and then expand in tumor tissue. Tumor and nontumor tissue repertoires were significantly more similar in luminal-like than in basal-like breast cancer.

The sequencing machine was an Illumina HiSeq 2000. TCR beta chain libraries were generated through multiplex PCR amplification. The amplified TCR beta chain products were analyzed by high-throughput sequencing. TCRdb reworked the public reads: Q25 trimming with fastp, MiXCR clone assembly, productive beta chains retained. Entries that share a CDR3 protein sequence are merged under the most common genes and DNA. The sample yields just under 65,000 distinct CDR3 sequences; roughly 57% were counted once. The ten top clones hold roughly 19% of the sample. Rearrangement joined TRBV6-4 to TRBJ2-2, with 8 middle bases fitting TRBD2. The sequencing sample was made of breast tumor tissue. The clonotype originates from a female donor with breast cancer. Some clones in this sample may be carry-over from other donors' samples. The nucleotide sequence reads TGTGCCAGCAGTCAAGCGGGGGACACCGGGGAGCTGTTTTTT. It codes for CASSQAGDTGELFF.